This T cell receptor (beta chain) was observed in a study of cytomegalovirus exposure and HLA in healthy donors (dated by TCRdb to about 2017). Study-wide context: The 666 repertoires of the first cohort and the roughly 110 validation repertoires were produced on the same platform, according to a later analysis. High-throughput TCR immunosequencing, statistical association of individual TCRs with disease status, and machine learning were combined to predict cytomegalovirus infection status. The aim of the study was to test whether cataloging public T cell receptors could identify signatures of past pathogen exposure. A separate validation cohort of about 110 different subjects was used in addition to the approximately 700-subject first cohort.

Broader findings and caveats from the paper: A few of the identified cytomegalovirus-associated TCR beta chains were confirmed in vitro to be specific for cytomegalovirus antigens. A later analysis lacked HLA typing for the validation cohort, so it scored co-occurrence in that cohort across all 110 or so repertoires. The study gave a list of some 150 TCR beta chains associated with cytomegalovirus. Cytomegalovirus status was reported to be diagnosed by the classifier with high specificity and sensitivity in both the original and validation cohorts. According to the authors, the approach could potentially be generalized to other disease states and immunological phenotypes. Of the cluster scores, about 94% were above 0 in a later analysis, which found that TCRs clustered in the first cohort also tended to co-occur in the 110 or so validation repertoires. Most TCR sequences were seen in very few donors, while some public TCRs were found in many individuals.

Note on this clone: The specificity of this receptor is unknown. Qualities for individual bases were not recorded, and no much larger clone is one base off.

Separate from the approximately 700-subject first cohort, the validation cohort of 120 subjects was the group to which the donors belonged. Libraries were prepared through the immunoSEQ multiplex PCR assay. For the original study's pipeline: A statistical classification framework was developed to diagnose cytomegalovirus status using the catalog of TCR beta chain sequences. The table was pulled from immuneACCESS by TCRdb, which kept in-frame rearrangements only. Such tables lose some clones; where checked, under half of the loss comes from unresolved V genes, and the rest has no known cause. V, J and clone size are those of that table, while D and trimming were read from the DNA. In this sample the table shows about 130,000 clones, about 80% of which occur a single time. The top ten clonotypes cover just under 30% of the sample. The CDR3 has 14 amino acids, counting the end cysteine and phenylalanine. Only CDR3 DNA is held: 42 bases, read in frame from base 1. Via the germline V gene, CDR1 is SGHRS and CDR2 YFSETQ. At the junction V is shortened by 4 bases and J by 1 base; bases outside the gene matches: 5.

The clonotype was recovered from a man aged 25 to 40 in good health and CMV-seropositive. The chain uses TRBV5-1 and TRBJ2-7, with 7 bases matching TRBD1. The sequenced sample consisted of PBMCs. The DNA sequence is given as TGCGCCAGCAGCCAACAGGGGTTTTCCTACGAGCAGTACTTC. Its protein product is CASSQQGFSYEQYF.